This TCR beta chain was found in a study of sequential checkpoint blockade in melanoma. In the study overall: First-line arms were nivolumab then ipilimumab, or the reverse, randomized 1:1.

Sequencing used immunoSEQ multiplex PCR; TCRdb keeps in-frame clones, though not all of them. In the table there are about 22,000 clones, about two thirds of which are singletons. Regarding treatment: randomized to nivolumab then ipilimumab (arm A) or the reverse (arm B). No patient had prior DNA-damaging chemotherapy. Sorted cells were live CD3+CD8+, lacking CD19 and CD56, from PBMCs. This CDR3 region has 17 residues. Germline V CDR1 and CDR2: LNHDA, SQIVND (reference sequence). With 6 bases clipped from V and 1 base from J, the junction kept 14 bases outside the gene matches. Sequencing used CD8+ T cells sorted from blood (inferred from file names), obtained from a patient given nivolumab and ipilimumab in sequence. This clonotype originated in a human donor with melanoma. The rearrangement uses TRBV19 and TRBJ1-1, with TRBD1 identical over 7 bases. CDR3 residues: CASRGWDRTSSNTEAFF. CDR3 bases: TGTGCCAGTAGGGGATGGGACAGAACCTCGTCGAACACTGAAGCTTTCTTT.